This T cell receptor (beta chain) was found in a study of T cells in Graves' hyperthyroidism and ophthalmopathy. Study-wide results and limits: Most clonotypes that expanded in the thyroid above 0.001 also showed up in blood.

Germline loops: CDR1 WNHNN, CDR2 SYGVQD (reference sequence). The CDR3 is 16 amino acids. V was trimmed by 1 base and J by 4 bases, leaving 15 bases between them. This clonotype was recorded a few times. What it binds is unknown. The source material, RNA transcripts, was used to amplify TCR beta CDR3 regions. The TCR CDR3 first-round RT-PCR relied on the HTBI primer set. From the multiplex PCR reads, TCRdb called clonotypes with MiXCR, one entry per CDR3 protein. The sample lists some 690,000 distinct CDR3 sequences, 17% seen once, with 15% to 19% in the top ten. Recently diagnosed hyperthyroidism of less than 2 months' duration affected patients aged 18 to 65. Together with thyroid ultrasound, orbital computed tomography, serum thyroxine and TRAb, clinical symptoms were used for diagnoses.

The sequencing input was blood. This sequence joins TRBV10-1 and TRBJ2-3, with D perhaps matching TRBD2 (6 bases). The clonotype was recovered from a man aged 50-59 years with Graves' hyperthyroidism. This chain's CDR3 is CASSEFLPGGADTQYF. Written as DNA, the CDR3 is TGCGCCAGCAGTGAGTTCTTACCGGGCGGGGCAGATACGCAGTATTTT.